This is a list of T cell receptor beta chains from one sample in a study of T cell clones after liver transplantation. Sequencing was performed with immunoSEQ multiplex PCR; in TCRdb, only in-frame clones are kept and a portion is missing. The data show approximately 12,000 clones, 74% seen once. The specimen comprised CD8+ T cells from blood, sampled at the 22-month timepoint. The receptors come from a human patient who received a liver transplant. Some T cells may possibly be graft donor cells. Each CDR3 is given with its conserved first and last residue. The D gene is left open where the match is weak. The size entry is marked missing in some rows and otherwise reads once, few, many or a size class.

J | V | size | D | CDR3 | DNA
TRBJ2-1 | TRBV7-3 | NA | TRBD2 | CASSFTGRAGNEQFF | TGTGCCAGCAGCTTTACTGGGAGGGCGGGCAATGAGCAGTTCTTC
TRBJ1-2 | TRBV7-2 | NA | NA | CASSFGQHYGYTF | TGTGCCAGCAGCTTCGGACAGCACTATGGCTACACCTTC
TRBJ2-1 | TRBV27 | NA | NA | CASSLNTHNEQFF | TGTGCCAGCAGTTTAAACACTCACAATGAGCAGTTCTTC
TRBJ2-7 | TRBV9 | few | TRBD2 | CASSVTSGDTEQYF | TGTGCCAGCAGCGTTACTAGCGGGGATACCGAGCAGTACTTC
TRBJ1-2 | TRBV7-9 | NA | TRBD1 | CASSTSGTGVENGYTF | TGTGCCAGCAGCACCTCCGGGACAGGGGTTGAGAATGGCTACACCTTC
TRBJ2-7 | TRBV7-9 | NA | TRBD2 | CASSLASGSPLYEQYF | TGTGCCAGCAGCTTGGCTAGCGGGAGCCCGTTATACGAGCAGTACTTC
TRBJ2-2 | TRBV28 | once | NA | CASSFLGYTGELFF | TGTGCCAGCAGTTTTTTGGGCTACACCGGGGAGCTGTTTTTT
TRBJ2-2 | TRBV6-5 | NA | NA | CASSYLWGSNTGELFF | TGTGCCAGCAGTTATCTCTGGGGCTCGAACACCGGGGAGCTGTTTTTT
TRBJ2-6 | TRBV6-4 | NA | NA | CASSEDSSGANVLTF | TGTGCCAGCAGTGAGGACAGCTCTGGGGCCAACGTCCTGACTTTC
TRBJ2-3 | TRBV2 | NA | TRBD1 | CASTDRALDTQYF | TGTGCCAGCACCGACAGGGCCCTAGATACGCAGTATTTT
TRBJ2-2 | TRBV9 | few | NA | CASSVGNTGELFF | TGTGCCAGCAGCGTAGGAAACACCGGGGAGCTGTTTTTT
TRBJ2-5 | TRBV7-9 | few | TRBD2 | CASSSSWGGRKETQYF | TGTGCCAGCAGCTCCTCCTGGGGAGGGCGGAAGGAGACCCAGTACTTC
TRBJ2-4 | TRBV19 | NA | NA | CASSIGGDPGIQYF | TGTGCCAGTAGTATAGGGGGGGACCCGGGGATTCAGTACTTC
TRBJ1-3 | TRBV7-2 | NA | TRBD1 | CASSFIGQGPGNTIYF | TGTGCCAGCAGCTTTATTGGACAGGGTCCTGGAAACACCATATATTTT